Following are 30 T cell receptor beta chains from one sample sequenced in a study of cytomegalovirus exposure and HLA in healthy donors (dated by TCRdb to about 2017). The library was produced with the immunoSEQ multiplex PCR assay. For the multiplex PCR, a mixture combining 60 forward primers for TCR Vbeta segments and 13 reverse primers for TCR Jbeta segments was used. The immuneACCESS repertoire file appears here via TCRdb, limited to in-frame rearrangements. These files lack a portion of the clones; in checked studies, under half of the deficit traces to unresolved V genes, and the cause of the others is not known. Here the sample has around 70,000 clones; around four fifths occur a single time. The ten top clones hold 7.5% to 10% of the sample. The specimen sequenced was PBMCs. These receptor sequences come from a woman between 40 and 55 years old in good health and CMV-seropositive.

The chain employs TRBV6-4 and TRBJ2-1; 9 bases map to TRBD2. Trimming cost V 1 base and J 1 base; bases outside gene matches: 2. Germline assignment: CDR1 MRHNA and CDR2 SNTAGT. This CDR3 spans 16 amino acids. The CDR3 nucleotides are TGTGCCAGCAGTGACTTGACTAGCGGTTCCTACAATGAGCAGTTCTTC. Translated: CASSDLTSGSYNEQFF.

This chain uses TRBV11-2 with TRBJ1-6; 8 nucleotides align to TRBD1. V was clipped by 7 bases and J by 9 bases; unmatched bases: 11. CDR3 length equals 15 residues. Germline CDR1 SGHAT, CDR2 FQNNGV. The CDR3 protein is CASTLGQAASSPLHF. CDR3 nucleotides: TGTGCCAGCACCTTGGGACAGGCCGCGAGTTCACCCCTCCACTTT.

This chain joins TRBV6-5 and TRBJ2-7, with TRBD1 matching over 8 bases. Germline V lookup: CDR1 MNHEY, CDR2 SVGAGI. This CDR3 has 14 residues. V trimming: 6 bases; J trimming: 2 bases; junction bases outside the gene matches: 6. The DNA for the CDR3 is TGTGCCAGCAGAGTGGACAGGGAGACCTACGAGCAGTACTTC. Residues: CASRVDRETYEQYF.

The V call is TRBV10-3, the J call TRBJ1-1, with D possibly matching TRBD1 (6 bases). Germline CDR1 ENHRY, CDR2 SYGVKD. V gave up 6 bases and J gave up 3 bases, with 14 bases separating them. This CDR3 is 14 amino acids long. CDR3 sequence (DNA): TGTGCCATCAGCCGACAGGACGCGGACACTGAAGCTTTCTTT. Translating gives CAISRQDADTEAFF.

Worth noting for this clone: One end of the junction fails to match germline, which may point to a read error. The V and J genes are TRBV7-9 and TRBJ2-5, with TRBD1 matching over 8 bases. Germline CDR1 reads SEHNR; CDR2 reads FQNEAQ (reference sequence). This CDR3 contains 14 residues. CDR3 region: CSSSFNRGQETQYF. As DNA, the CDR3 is TGTTCCAGCAGCTTTAACAGGGGGCAAGAGACCCAGTACTTC. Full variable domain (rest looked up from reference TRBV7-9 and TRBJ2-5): DTGVSQNPRHKITKRGQNVTFRCDPISEHNRLYWYRQTLGQGPEFLTYFQNEAQLEKSRLLSDRFSAERPKGSFSTLEIQRTEQGDSAMYLCSSSFNRGQETQYFGPGTRLLVL.

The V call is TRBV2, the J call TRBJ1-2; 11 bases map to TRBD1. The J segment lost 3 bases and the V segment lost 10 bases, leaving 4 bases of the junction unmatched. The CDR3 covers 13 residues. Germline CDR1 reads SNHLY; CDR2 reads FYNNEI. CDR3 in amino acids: CATGQGAYYGYTF. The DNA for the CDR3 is TGTGCCACCGGACAGGGGGCGTACTATGGCTACACCTTC.

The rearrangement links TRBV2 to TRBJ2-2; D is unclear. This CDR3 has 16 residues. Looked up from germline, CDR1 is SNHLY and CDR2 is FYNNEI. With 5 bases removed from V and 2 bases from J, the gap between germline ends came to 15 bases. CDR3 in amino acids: CASSRLAQTNTGELFF. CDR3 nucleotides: TGTGCCAGCAGTAGACTCGCCCAGACCAACACCGGGGAGCTGTTTTTT.

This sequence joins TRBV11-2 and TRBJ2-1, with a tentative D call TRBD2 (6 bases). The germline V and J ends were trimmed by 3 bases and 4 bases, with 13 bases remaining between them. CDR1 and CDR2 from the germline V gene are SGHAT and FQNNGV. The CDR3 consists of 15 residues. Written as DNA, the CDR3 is TGTGCCAGCAGCTTCGGGGGATTAAGATACAATGAGCAGTTCTTC. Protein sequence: CASSFGGLRYNEQFF.

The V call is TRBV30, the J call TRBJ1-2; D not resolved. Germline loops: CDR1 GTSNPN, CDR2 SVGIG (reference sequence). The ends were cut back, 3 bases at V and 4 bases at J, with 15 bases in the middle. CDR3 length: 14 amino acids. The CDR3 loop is CAWSRRQRIYGYTF. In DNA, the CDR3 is TGTGCCTGGAGCCGAAGGCAGCGGATCTATGGCTACACCTTC. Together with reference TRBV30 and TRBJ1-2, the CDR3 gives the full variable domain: SQTIHQWPATLVQPVGSPLSLECTVEGTSNPNLYWYRQAAGRGLQLLFYSVGIGQISSEVPQNLSASRPQDRQFILSSKKLLLSDSGFYLCAWSRRQRIYGYTFGSGTRLTVV.

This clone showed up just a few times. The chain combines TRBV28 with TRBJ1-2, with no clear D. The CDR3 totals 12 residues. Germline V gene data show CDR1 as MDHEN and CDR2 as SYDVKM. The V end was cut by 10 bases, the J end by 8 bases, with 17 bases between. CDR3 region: CATLLRYTGYTF. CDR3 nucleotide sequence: TGTGCCACCCTACTACGGTATACAGGCTACACCTTC.

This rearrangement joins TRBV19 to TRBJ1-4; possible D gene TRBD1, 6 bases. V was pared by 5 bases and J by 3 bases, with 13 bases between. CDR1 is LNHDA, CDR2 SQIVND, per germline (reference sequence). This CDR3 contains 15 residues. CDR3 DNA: TGTGCCAGTAGTCGATCGGGACAACCTAATGAAAAACTGTTTTTT. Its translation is CASSRSGQPNEKLFF.

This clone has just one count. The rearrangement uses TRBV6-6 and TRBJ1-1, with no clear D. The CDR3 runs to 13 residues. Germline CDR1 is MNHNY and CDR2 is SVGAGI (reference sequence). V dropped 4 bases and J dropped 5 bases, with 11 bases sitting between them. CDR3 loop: CASSWSTSTEAFF. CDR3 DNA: TGTGCCAGCAGTTGGTCCACTTCTACTGAAGCTTTCTTT.

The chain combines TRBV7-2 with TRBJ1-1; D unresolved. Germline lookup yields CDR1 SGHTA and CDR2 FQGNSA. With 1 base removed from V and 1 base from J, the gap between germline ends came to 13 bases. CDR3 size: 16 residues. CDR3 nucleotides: TGTGCCAGCAGCTTAGGTATTTGGCAGGCGAACACTGAAGCTTTCTTT. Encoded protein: CASSLGIWQANTEAFF.

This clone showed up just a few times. CDR3 nucleotide sequence: TGTGCCAGCAGTGCAATAGGACAGGCTATTGAGACCCAGTACTTC. It is translated as CASSAIGQAIETQYF. The chain employs TRBV2 and TRBJ2-5, with 7 bases aligning to TRBD1. In germline, CDR1 is SNHLY, CDR2 FYNNEI. V was pared by 4 bases and J by 5 bases, with 10 bases of the junction left unmatched. This CDR3 comprises 15 residues.

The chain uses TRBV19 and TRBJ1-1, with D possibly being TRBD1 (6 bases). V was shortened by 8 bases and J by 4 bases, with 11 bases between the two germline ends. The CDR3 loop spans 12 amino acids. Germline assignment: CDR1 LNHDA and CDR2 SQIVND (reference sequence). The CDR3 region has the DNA TGTGCCAGTTCTAGCAGGGGCACTGAAGCTTTCTTT. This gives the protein CASSSRGTEAFF.

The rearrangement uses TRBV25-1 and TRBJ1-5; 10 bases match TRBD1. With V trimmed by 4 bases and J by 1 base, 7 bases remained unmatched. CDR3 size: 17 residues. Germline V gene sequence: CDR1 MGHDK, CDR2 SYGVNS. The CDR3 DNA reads TGTGCCAGCAGTGGGGACAGGGGAGGTAGAAGCAATCAGCCCCAGCATTTT. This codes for CASSGDRGGRSNQPQHF.

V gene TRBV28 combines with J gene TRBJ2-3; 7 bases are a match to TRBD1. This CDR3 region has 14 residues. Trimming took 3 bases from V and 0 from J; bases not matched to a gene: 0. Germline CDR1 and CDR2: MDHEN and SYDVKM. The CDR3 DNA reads TGTGCCAGCAGTTTGGACAGGAGCACAGATACGCAGTATTTT. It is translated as CASSLDRSTDTQYF.

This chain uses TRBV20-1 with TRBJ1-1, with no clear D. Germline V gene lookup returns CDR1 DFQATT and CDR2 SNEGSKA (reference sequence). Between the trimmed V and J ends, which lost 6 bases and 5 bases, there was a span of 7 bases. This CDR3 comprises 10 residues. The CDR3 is CSAPRTEAFF. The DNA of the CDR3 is TGCAGTGCCCCCCGTACTGAAGCTTTCTTT.

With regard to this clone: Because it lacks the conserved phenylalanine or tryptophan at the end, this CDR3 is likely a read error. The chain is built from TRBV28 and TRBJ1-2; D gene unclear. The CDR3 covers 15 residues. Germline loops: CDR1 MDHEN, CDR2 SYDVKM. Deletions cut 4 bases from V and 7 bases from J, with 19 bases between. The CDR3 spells CASSSFRTQRVGYTS. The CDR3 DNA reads TGTGCCAGCAGTTCCTTCAGGACCCAGCGGGTTGGCTACACCTCC.

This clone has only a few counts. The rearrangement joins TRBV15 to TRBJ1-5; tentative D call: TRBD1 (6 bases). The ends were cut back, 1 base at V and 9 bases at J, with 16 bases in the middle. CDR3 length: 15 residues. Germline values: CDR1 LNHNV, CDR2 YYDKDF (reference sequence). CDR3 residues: CATSRGDTVGSPQHF. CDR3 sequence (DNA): TGTGCCACCAGCAGAGGGGACACCGTGGGATCGCCCCAGCATTTT. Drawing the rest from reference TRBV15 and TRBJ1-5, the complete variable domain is DAMVIQNPRYQVTQFGKPVTLSCSQTLNHNVMYWYQQKSSQAPKLLFHYYDKDFNNEADTPDNFQSRRPNTSFCFLDIRSPGLGDTAMYLCATSRGDTVGSPQHFGDGTRLSIL.

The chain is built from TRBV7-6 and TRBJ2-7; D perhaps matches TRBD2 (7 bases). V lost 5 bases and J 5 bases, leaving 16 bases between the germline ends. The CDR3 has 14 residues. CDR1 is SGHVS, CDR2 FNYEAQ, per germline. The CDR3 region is CASSPRRGPDEQYF. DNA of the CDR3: TGTGCCAGCAGCCCAAGGCGGGGGCCGGACGAGCAGTACTTC.

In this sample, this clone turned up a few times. CDR3 sequence: CASSVAIAGNTGELFF. The CDR3 DNA reads TGTGCCAGCAGCGTAGCAATAGCGGGGAACACCGGGGAGCTGTTTTTT. The chain links TRBV9 to TRBJ2-2, with 7 bases lining up with TRBD2. V lost 0 bases to trimming and J lost 1 base; unmatched junction nucleotides: 3. The CDR3 consists of 16 residues. The germline CDR1 and CDR2 sequences are SGDLS and YYNGEE.

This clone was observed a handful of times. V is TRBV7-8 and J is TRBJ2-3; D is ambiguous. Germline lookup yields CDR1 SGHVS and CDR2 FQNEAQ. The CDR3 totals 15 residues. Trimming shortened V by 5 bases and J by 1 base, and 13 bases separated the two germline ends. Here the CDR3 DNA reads TGTGCCAGCAGCCCCAGTTTGGCAGGCACAGATACGCAGTATTTT. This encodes CASSPSLAGTDTQYF.

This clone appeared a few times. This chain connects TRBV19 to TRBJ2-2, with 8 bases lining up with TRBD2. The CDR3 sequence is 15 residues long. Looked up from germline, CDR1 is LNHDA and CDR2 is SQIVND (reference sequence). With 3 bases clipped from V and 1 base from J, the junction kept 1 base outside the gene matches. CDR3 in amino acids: CASSITSGNTGELFF. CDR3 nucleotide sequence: TGTGCCAGTAGTATTACTAGCGGGAACACCGGGGAGCTGTTTTTT. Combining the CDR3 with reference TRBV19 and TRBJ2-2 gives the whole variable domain DGGITQSPKYLFRKEGQNVTLSCEQNLNHDAMYWYRQDPGQGLRLIYYSQIVNDFQKGDIAEGYSVSREKKESFPLTVTSAQKNPTAFYLCASSITSGNTGELFFGEGSRLTVL.

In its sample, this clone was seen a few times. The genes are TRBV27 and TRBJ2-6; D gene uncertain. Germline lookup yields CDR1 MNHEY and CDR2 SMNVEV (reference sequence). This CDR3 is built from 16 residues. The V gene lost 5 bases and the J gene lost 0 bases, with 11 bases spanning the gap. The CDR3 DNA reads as TGTGCCAGCAGTCCCCTCACTCACTCTGGGGCCAACGTCCTGACTTTC. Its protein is CASSPLTHSGANVLTF. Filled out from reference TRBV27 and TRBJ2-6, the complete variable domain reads EAQVTQNPRYLITVTGKKLTVTCSQNMNHEYMSWYRQDPGLGLRQIYYSMNVEVTDKGDVPEGYKVSRKEKRNFPLILESPSPNQTSLYFCASSPLTHSGANVLTFGAGSRLTVL.

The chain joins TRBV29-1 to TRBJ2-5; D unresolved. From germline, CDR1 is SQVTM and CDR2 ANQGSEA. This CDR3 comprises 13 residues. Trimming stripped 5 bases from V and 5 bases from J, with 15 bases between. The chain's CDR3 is CSVILSLTETQYF. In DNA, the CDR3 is TGCAGCGTTATCCTAAGCCTAACGGAGACCCAGTACTTC. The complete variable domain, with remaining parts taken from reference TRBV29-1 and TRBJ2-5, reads SAVISQKPSRDICQRGTSLTIQCQVDSQVTMMFWYRQQPGQSLTLIATANQGSEATYESGFVIDKFPISRPNLTFSTLTVSNMSPEDSSIYLCSVILSLTETQYFGPGTRLLVL.

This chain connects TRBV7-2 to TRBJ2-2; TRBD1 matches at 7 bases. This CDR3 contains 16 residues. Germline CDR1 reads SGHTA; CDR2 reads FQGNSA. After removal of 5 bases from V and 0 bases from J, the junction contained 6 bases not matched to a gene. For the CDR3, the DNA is TGTGCCAGCAGCCCCTCCGGGACAGCGAACACCGGGGAGCTGTTTTTT. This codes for CASSPSGTANTGELFF.

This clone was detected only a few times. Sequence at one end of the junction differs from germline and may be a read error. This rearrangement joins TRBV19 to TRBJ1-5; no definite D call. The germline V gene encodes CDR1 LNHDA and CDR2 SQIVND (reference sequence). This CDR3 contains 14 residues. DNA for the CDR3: TGTGCCAGTAGTATTTTAGGGAGCAATCAGCCCCATCATTTT. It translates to CASSILGSNQPHHF.

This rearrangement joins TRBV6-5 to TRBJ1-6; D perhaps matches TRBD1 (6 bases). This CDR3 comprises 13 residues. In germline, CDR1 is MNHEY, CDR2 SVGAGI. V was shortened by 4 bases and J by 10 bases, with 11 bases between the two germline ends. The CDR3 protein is CASSSGVGSPLHF. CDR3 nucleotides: TGTGCCAGCAGTTCAGGGGTTGGGTCACCCCTCCACTTT.

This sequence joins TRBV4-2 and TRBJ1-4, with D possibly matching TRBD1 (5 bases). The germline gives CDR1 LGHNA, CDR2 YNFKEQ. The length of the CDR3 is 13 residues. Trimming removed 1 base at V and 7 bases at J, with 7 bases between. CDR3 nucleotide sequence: TGTGCCAGCAGCCAAGCGGGGGGTGAAAAACTGTTTTTT. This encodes CASSQAGGEKLFF.